This TCR beta chain is drawn from a study of T cells in Graves' hyperthyroidism and ophthalmopathy. Study background: Peripheral blood draws took place at initial diagnosis, ahead of any treatment. The study's findings and limits: Blood shared most expanded thyroid clonotypes above 0.001. Onset of ophthalmopathy came a median approximately 6.9 months after the model predicted it.

Fresh 10 ml peripheral blood yielded PBMCs. The CDR3 is made up of 14 amino acids. V lost 0 bases and J lost 3, with 9 bases in between. Germline V lookup: CDR1 SGDLS, CDR2 YYNGEE. RNA transcripts gave rise to amplified TCR beta CDR3 regions. First-round RT-PCR with HTBI primers amplified the TCR CDR3 region. TCRdb re-called the multiplex PCR reads through MiXCR, storing one row per CDR3 protein. The top ten clones hold around 28% of a sample with 350,000 to 450,000 distinct CDR3 sequences, around 15% of them seen once. This clonotype was observed a handful of times. Its antigen is currently unknown. This receptor was taken from a man aged 50-59 years with Graves' ophthalmopathy. Sequences were obtained from blood. The chain links TRBV9 to TRBJ2-5; D is unresolved. CDR3 protein: CASSVGLKEETQYF. The CDR3 bases are TGTGCCAGCAGCGTAGGGCTAAAGGAAGAGACCCAGTACTTC.